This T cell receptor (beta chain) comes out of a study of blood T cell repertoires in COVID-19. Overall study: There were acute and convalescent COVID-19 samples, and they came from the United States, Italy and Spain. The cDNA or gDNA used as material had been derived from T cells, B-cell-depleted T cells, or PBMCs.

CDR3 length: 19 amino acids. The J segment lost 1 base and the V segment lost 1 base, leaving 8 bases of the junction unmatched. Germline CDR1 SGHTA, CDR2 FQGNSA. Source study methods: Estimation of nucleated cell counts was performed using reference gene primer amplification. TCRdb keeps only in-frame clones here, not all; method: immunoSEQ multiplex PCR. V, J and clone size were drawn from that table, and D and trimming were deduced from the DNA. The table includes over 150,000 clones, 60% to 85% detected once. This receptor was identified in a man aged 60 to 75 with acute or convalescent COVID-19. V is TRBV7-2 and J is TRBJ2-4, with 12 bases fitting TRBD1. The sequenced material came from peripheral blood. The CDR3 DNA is TGTGCCAGCAGCTTAGTGGAGGGACAGGGGGCAATGGCCAAAAACATTCAGTACTTC. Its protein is CASSLVEGQGAMAKNIQYF.